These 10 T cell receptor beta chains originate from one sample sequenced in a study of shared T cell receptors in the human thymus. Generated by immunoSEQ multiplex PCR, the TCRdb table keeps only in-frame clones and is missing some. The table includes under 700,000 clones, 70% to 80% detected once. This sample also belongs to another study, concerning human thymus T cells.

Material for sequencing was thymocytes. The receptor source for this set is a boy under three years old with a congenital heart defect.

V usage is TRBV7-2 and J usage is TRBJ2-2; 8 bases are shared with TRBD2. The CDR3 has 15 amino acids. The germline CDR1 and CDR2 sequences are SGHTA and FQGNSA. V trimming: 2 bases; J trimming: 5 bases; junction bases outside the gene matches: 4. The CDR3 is CASSLKAGVTGELFF. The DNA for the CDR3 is TGTGCCAGCAGCTTAAAAGCGGGAGTAACCGGGGAGCTGTTTTTT.

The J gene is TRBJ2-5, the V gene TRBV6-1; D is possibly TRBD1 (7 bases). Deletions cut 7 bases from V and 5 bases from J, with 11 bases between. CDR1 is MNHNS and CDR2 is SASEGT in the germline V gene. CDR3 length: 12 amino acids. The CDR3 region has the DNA TGTGCCAGCACGGCAGGGGGGGAGACCCAGTACTTC. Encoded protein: CASTAGGETQYF.

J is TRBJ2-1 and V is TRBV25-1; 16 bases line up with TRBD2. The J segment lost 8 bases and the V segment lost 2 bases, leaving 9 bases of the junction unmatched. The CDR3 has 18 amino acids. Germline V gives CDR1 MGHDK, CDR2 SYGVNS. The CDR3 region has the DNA TGTGCCAGCAGTGAAGCCGTGGGGACTAGCGGGAGGGTGGATGAGCAGTTCTTC. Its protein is CASSEAVGTSGRVDEQFF.

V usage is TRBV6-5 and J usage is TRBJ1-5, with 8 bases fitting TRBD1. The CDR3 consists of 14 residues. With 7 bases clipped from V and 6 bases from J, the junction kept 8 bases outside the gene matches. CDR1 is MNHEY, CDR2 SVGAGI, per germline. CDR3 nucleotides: TGTGCCAGCAAGAGACAGGGGAAGAGTCAGCCCCAGCATTTT. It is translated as CASKRQGKSQPQHF.

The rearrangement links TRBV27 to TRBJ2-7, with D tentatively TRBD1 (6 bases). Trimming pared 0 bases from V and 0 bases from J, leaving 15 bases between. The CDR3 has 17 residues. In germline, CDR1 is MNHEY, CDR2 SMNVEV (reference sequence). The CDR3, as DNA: TGTGCCAGCAGTTTATCGGCCAATGGGGACATCTCCTACGAGCAGTACTTC. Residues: CASSLSANGDISYEQYF.

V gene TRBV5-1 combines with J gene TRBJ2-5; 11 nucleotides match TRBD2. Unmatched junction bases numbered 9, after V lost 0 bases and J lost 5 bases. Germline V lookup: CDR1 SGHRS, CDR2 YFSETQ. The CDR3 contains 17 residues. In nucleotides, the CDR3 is TGCGCCAGCAGCTTGGCTTTCTTAGCGGGAGGGTATGAGACCCAGTACTTC. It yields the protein CASSLAFLAGGYETQYF.

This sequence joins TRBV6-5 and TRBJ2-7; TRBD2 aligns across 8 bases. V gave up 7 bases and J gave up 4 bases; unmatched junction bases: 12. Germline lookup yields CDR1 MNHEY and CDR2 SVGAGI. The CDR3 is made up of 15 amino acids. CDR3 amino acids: CASTGLAEGPYEQYF. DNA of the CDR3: TGTGCCAGCACAGGACTAGCCGAGGGCCCGTACGAGCAGTACTTC.

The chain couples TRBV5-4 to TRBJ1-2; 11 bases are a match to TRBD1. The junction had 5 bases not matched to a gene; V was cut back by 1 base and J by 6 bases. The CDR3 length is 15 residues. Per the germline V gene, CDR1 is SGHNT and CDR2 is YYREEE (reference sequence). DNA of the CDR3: TGTGCCAGCAGCTTGCGGGGACAGGGGGTCCATGGCTACACCTTC. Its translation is CASSLRGQGVHGYTF.

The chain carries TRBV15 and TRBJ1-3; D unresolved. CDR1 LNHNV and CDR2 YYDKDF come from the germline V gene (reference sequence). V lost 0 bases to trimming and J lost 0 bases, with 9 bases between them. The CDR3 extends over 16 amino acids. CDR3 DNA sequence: TGTGCCACCAGCAGAGATGGGCACCCCTCTGGAAACACCATATATTTT. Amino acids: CATSRDGHPSGNTIYF.

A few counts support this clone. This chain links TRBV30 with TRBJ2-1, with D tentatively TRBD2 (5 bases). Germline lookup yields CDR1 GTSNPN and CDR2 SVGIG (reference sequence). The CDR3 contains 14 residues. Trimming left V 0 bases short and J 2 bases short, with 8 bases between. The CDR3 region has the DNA TGTGCCTGGAGTGTCAGCGGAGCCTACAATGAGCAGTTCTTC. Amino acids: CAWSVSGAYNEQFF.